Shown below are 8 T cell receptor beta chains from a single sample sequenced in a study of CD8 T cells in Susac syndrome. RNA totalling roughly 0.5 to 1 ug underwent reverse transcription with random hexamers. Via MiXCR, TCRdb re-called the immunoSEQ multiplex PCR reads, giving one row per CDR3 protein. The sample lists about 150,000 distinct CDR3 sequences; approximately 95% were seen once. The specimen was CD4+ T cells from PBMCs. These receptor sequences come from a human donor in good health.

The gene calls are TRBV10-3 and TRBJ2-5; tentatively, D is TRBD1 (6 bases). Trimming stripped 11 bases from V and 2 bases from J, with 15 bases between. The CDR3 has 13 residues. Germline V gene lookup returns CDR1 ENHRY and CDR2 SYGVKD. The CDR3 coding sequence is TGTGCCTCCCAGGGGACCCAGCAAGAGACCCAGTACTTC. Translating it yields CASQGTQQETQYF.

This rearrangement joins TRBV7-9 to TRBJ2-7; a weak D match, TRBD2 (5 bases). The germline V gene has CDR1 SEHNR and CDR2 FQNEAQ (reference sequence). The CDR3 runs to 14 residues. V lost 5 bases, J lost 2 bases, and 13 bases lay in between. The CDR3 protein is CASSLTSNTYEQYF. CDR3 bases: TGTGCCAGCAGCCTTACTAGTAACACCTACGAGCAGTACTTC.

The CDR3 region is CSVEGMRERKETQYF. Written as DNA, the CDR3 is TGCAGCGTTGAAGGTATGCGGGAGAGGAAAGAGACCCAGTACTTC. The chain uses TRBV29-1 and TRBJ2-5; TRBD2 matches at 7 bases. CDR3 length equals 15 residues. J was trimmed by 3 bases and V by 1 base; bases with no gene match: 8. Germline V gene lookup returns CDR1 SQVTM and CDR2 ANQGSEA.

The chain uses TRBV7-3 and TRBJ2-2; 7 bases align to TRBD2. V was clipped by 5 bases and J by 6 bases; unmatched bases: 21. Per germline, CDR1 SGHTA and CDR2 FQGTGA. CDR3 length equals 19 residues. CDR3 sequence reads: CASSPTPFSTRERSGELFF. As DNA, the CDR3 is TGTGCCAGCAGCCCAACTCCCTTTAGTACGCGGGAGAGGTCCGGGGAGCTGTTTTTT. The whole variable domain, remainder taken from reference TRBV7-3 and TRBJ2-2, is GAGVSQTPSNKVTEKGKYVELRCDPISGHTALYWYRQSLGQGPEFLIYFQGTGAADDSGLPNDRFFAVRPEGSVSTLKIQRTERGDSAVYLCASSPTPFSTRERSGELFFGEGSRLTVL.

The chain carries TRBV18 and TRBJ2-7, with 8 positions matching TRBD1. Germline V gene lookup returns CDR1 KGHSH and CDR2 LQKENI. The CDR3 is 15 amino acids. The junction had 3 bases not matched to a gene; V was cut back by 0 bases and J by 2 bases. The CDR3 sequence is CASSPPGQGTYEQYF. The CDR3, as DNA: TGTGCCAGCTCACCACCTGGACAGGGAACCTACGAGCAGTACTTC.

This clonotype appeared a few times. The rearrangement uses TRBV5-6 and TRBJ1-2, with D possibly being TRBD1 (6 bases). The V gene's germline CDR1 is SGHDT and CDR2 YYEEEE. V lost 1 base, J lost 5 bases, and 9 bases lay in between. This CDR3 has 13 residues. The CDR3 region is CASSLRQGYGYTF. The CDR3 DNA follows: TGTGCCAGCAGCTTGAGGCAGGGGTATGGCTACACCTTC.

The chain recombines TRBV7-9 with TRBJ2-7; D is undetermined. In germline, CDR1 is SEHNR, CDR2 FQNEAQ (reference sequence). Deletions cut 5 bases from V and 3 bases from J, with 11 bases between. The CDR3 totals 13 residues. For the CDR3, the DNA is TGTGCCAGCAGCCGTGGGTCCTTCTACGAGCAGTACTTC. Its protein product is CASSRGSFYEQYF.

The chain is built from TRBV7-8 and TRBJ2-2; D gene unclear. This CDR3 comprises 12 residues. Germline CDR1 and CDR2: SGHVS and FQNEAQ. Trimming removed 8 bases from V and 4 bases from J, with 8 bases in between. CDR3 sequence (DNA): TGTGCCAGCCACAGAGGCACCGGGGAGCTGTTTTTT. Encoded protein: CASHRGTGELFF.